This T cell receptor beta chain was recovered during a study of T-cell memory formation after mild COVID-19. The wider study: Clusters of TCRs were largely donor specific.

The junction had 15 bases not matched to a gene; V was cut back by 6 bases and J by 7 bases. Germline values: CDR1 DFQATT, CDR2 SNEGSKA (reference sequence). The length of the CDR3 is 15 residues. Study-wide results and caveats: For contracting clones, CD4+ ones sat mainly in CM and EM, CD8+ in EMRA. Pre-infection memory held some responding clones, suggesting pre-existing cross-reactive T cells responded.

Comment on this clonotype: Its antigen is currently unknown.

Sample barcodes and UMIs were carried by the TCR alpha and TCR beta cDNA libraries that 5'RACE generated with constant-segment primers. MiXCR, run by TCRdb on the 5' RACE reads, gives a single entry per CDR3 protein. Counted here are 150,000 to 200,000 distinct CDR3 sequences, approximately 16% occurring once; the ten biggest clones make up about 2%. The rearrangement links TRBV20-1 to TRBJ2-1, with TRBD1 matching over 7 bases. The TCR sequence derives from an adult woman who had mild COVID-19 (a few samples of this study predate the infection). Cell type and time point are not known. Sequencing was carried out using PBMCs or a T cell subset sorted from them (not recorded which). The DNA for the CDR3 is TGCAGTGCGCCAGTGGGGCAGGGGGTCCGGAATGAGCAGTTCTTC. Protein product: CSAPVGQGVRNEQFF.